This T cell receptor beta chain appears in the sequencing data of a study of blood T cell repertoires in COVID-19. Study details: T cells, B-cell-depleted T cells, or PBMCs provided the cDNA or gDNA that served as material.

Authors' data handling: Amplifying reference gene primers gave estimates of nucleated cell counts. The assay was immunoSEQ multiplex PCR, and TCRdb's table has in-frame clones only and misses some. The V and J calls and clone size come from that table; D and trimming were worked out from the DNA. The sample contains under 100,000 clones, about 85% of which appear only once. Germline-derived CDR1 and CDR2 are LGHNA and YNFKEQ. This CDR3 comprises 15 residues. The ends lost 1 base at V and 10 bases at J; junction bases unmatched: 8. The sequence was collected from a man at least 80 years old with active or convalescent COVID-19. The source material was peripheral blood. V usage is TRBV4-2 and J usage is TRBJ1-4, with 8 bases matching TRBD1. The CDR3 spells CASSQARGLGGKLFF. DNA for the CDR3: TGTGCCAGCAGCCAAGCCAGGGGGCTAGGCGGAAAACTGTTTTTT.